The clone carrying this T cell receptor beta chain was recorded a few times. These data originate in a study of human T cells and chemical hapten exposure. One entry per CDR3 protein results from TCRdb running MiXCR on the RACE reads. The table shows some 190,000 distinct CDR3 sequences, with approximately 20% occurring only once. Time point in this sample: patch test 1, 2 weeks after DPC sensitization. As to treatment: therapeutic diphenylcyclopropenone sensitization with weekly scalp DPC. Sample donors consisted of patients with alopecia, aged 18 to 70 years, who were suitable for DPC. This CDR3 contains 13 residues. CDR1 ENHRY and CDR2 SYGVKD come from the germline V gene. Trimming removed 3 bases at V and 4 bases at J, with 10 bases between.

The receptor was isolated from a woman between 45 and 65 years old with alopecia areata. Some clones in this sample may be carry-over from other donors' samples. Sequenced here: whole blood, sampled in connection with sensitization to the hapten diphenylcyclopropenone (DPC). The chain has TRBV10-3 and TRBJ2-7; the D is unclear. The CDR3 loop is CAISDSSAYEQYF. CDR3 nucleotides: TGTGCCATCAGTGACTCTAGTGCGTACGAGCAGTACTTC.